This passage covers 27 T cell receptor beta chains from one sample sequenced in a study of T cell clonality in common variable immunodeficiency. Study observations and caveats: Common variable immunodeficiency TCR beta sequences reportedly had fewer deletions and N-nucleotide insertions.

Antigens for these TCRs are unknown. Profiling relied on immunoSEQ multiplex PCR, and the TCRdb table lists in-frame clones only, not all of them. This sample has about 20,000 clones, each found more than once. The source material was peripheral blood mononuclear cells. Every receptor here comes from a human donor with common variable immunodeficiency.

This clone was detected a few times. The read halts 3 residues ahead of the CDR3 end, with the missing end drawn from the germline J gene. The chain combines TRBV18 with TRBJ1-1; D gene unclear. Germline CDR1 KGHSH, CDR2 LQKENI. This CDR3 is 13 amino acids long. Trimming removed 1 base from V and 0 bases from J, with 3 bases in between. CDR3: CASSPLMNTEAFF. The part of the CDR3 DNA that was read is TGTGCCAGCTCACCACTAATGAACACTGAA.

By share, this clone ranks as medium-sized. One end of the junction fails to match germline, which may point to a read error. The CDR3 end lies 3 residues beyond the end of the read and is filled in from the germline J gene. V usage is TRBV4-2 and J usage is TRBJ1-2, with D perhaps matching TRBD1 (6 bases). The CDR3 is made up of 15 amino acids. Germline CDR1 is LGHNA and CDR2 is YNFKEQ. The CDR3 bases that were read are TGCGCCAGCAGCCAAGAAACCGCAGGGGTACGGGGC. Encoded protein: CASSQETAGVRG. The whole CDR3 region reads CASSQETAGVRGYTF.

This clone came up a few times. The read gets to within 3 residues of the CDR3 end, and the germline J gene fills in the rest. V gene TRBV19 combines with J gene TRBJ1-5; weak D call: TRBD1 (6 bases). CDR3 length: 16 residues. Per the germline V gene, CDR1 is LNHDA and CDR2 is SQIVND (reference sequence). The V gene lost 8 bases and the J gene lost 0 bases, with 17 bases spanning the gap. The CDR3 sequence is CASLEGGQSSNQPQHF. The CDR3 DNA, read in part, is TGTGCCAGTCTAGAAGGGGGACAATCTAGCAATCAGCCC.

This clone was observed a handful of times. A read error may produce the germline difference seen at one junction end. The sequenced fragment ends 3 residues before the CDR3 boundary, so the rest is inferred from the germline J gene. The V and J genes are TRBV7-7 and TRBJ2-1, with 7 bases fitting TRBD2. The CDR3 has 15 amino acids. Per the germline V gene, CDR1 is SSHAT and CDR2 is FNYEAQ (reference sequence). The chain's CDR3 is CASSTSVSSYNEQFF. CDR3 bases read: TGTGCTAGCAGTACTAGCGTAAGCTCCTACAATGAG.

Turning to this clone: The read falls 3 residues short of the CDR3 end, and the missing part is taken from the germline J gene. The chain has TRBV19 and TRBJ2-5; possible D gene TRBD1, 6 bases. The germline V and J ends were trimmed by 0 bases and 4 bases, with 9 bases remaining between them. Germline V lookup: CDR1 LNHDA, CDR2 SQIVND (reference sequence). CDR3 size: 14 residues. The CDR3 loop reads CASSIDRGGETQYF. CDR3 DNA, as far as it was read: TGTGCCAGTAGTATAGACAGGGGCGGAGAGACC.

On this clone: The CDR3 end falls 3 residues outside the read, so it is completed with the germline J gene. V usage is TRBV7-6 and J usage is TRBJ2-7, with D possibly being TRBD2 (6 bases). Germline assignment: CDR1 SGHVS and CDR2 FNYEAQ. V lost 5 bases to trimming and J lost 3 bases, with 17 bases between them. There are 15 residues in the CDR3. The sequenced CDR3 bases are TGTGCCAGCAGCGCGTCCTCCGGGACTTTCTACGAG. The encoded protein is CASSASSGTFYE. The entire CDR3 sequence reads CASSASSGTFYEQYF.

This clone is judged medium-sized (0.01 to 0.1%). The read ends 3 residues before the CDR3 terminus; that terminus is restored from the germline J gene. The chain combines TRBV20-1 with TRBJ2-1, with TRBD2 matching over 9 bases. CDR3 size: 17 residues. Per the germline V gene, CDR1 is DFQATT and CDR2 is SNEGSKA (reference sequence). Trimming at V came to 1 base and at J to 8 bases, leaving 15 bases not matched to a gene. Incomplete CDR3 DNA: TGCAGTGCTAGAGTGGGGGTAGCGGGAGCTCCAGGGGATGAG. It codes for CSARVGVAGAPGDE. The entire CDR3 sequence reads CSARVGVAGAPGDEQFF.

A few counts support this clone. The read ends 3 residues shy of where the CDR3 ends; the end is completed using the germline J gene. The V call is TRBV7-2, the J call TRBJ1-1; no clear D. Germline CDR1 reads SGHTA; CDR2 reads FQGNSA. Trimming stripped 5 bases from V and 2 bases from J, with 15 bases between. The CDR3 totals 15 residues. CDR3 DNA, as far as it was read: TGTGCCAGCAGCCTAAACGCCCTGACTAACACTGAA. This codes for CASSLNALTNTE. The complete CDR3 reads CASSLNALTNTEAFF. Filled out from reference TRBV7-2 and TRBJ1-1, the complete variable domain reads GAGVSQSPSNKVTEKGKDVELRCDPISGHTALYWYRQSLGQGLEFLIYFQGNSAPDKSGLPSDRFSAERTGGSVSTLTIQRTQQEDSAVYLCASSLNALTNTEAFFGQGTRLTVV.

As regards this clone: The CDR3 extends 3 residues past the end of the read, so its final part is completed from the germline J gene. The rearrangement joins TRBV7-6 to TRBJ2-1, with 11 bases matching TRBD2. Germline V gene data show CDR1 as SGHVS and CDR2 as FNYEAQ. The V gene end was trimmed by 4 bases and the J gene end by 8 bases; junction bases not matched to a gene: 10. The CDR3 extends over 16 amino acids. CDR3 loop: CASSSYSGRALHEQFF. Incomplete CDR3 DNA: TGTGCCAGCAGCTCGTATAGCGGGAGGGCCTTGCATGAG.

Only a few counts were recorded for this clone. The CDR3 end falls 3 residues outside the read, so it is completed with the germline J gene. Different DNA sequences within this sample yield the same CDR3. The chain employs TRBV7-9 and TRBJ2-1, with 8 bases lining up with TRBD1. Germline values: CDR1 SEHNR, CDR2 FQNEAQ (reference sequence). The CDR3 extends over 15 amino acids. The J segment lost 2 bases and the V segment lost 1 base, leaving 1 base of the junction unmatched. CDR3 bases read: TGTGCCAGCAGCTTAGGGACAGGGACCTACAATGAG. Encoded protein: CASSLGTGTYNE. The whole CDR3 protein is CASSLGTGTYNEQFF.

In its sample, this clone was seen many times. Coverage ceases 3 residues before the CDR3 finishes, and the germline J gene fills in the end. V is TRBV27 and J is TRBJ1-5, with D perhaps TRBD1 (5 bases). The CDR3 spans 12 residues. The germline V gene encodes CDR1 MNHEY and CDR2 SMNVEV (reference sequence). Trimming pared 7 bases from V and 4 bases from J, leaving 8 bases between. Incomplete CDR3 DNA: TGTGCCAGCAAAAGGGGTAATCAGCCC. This codes for CASKRGNQP. The entire CDR3 protein is CASKRGNQPQHF.

This clone was detected only a few times. The CDR3 goes on 3 residues after the read ends, and that part is filled in from the germline J gene. V usage is TRBV20-1 and J usage is TRBJ1-1, with D possibly being TRBD1 (5 bases). The CDR3 has 14 residues. Germline V gene data show CDR1 as DFQATT and CDR2 as SNEGSKA (reference sequence). V was trimmed by 6 bases and J by 5 bases, leaving 19 bases between them. This chain's CDR3 is CSAAGRGGGTEAFF. The DNA read from the CDR3 is TGCAGTGCGGCCGGGCGGGGGGGAGGGACTGAA.

CDR3 in amino acids: CASSLYQGARETQYF. CDR3 bases read: TGTGCCAGCAGCTTATACCAGGGGGCGCGGGAGACC. The chain employs TRBV7-2 and TRBJ2-5; 8 nucleotides agree with TRBD1. Read sequence stops 3 residues before the CDR3 end, and the germline J gene provides the missing end. Germline V lookup: CDR1 SGHTA, CDR2 FQGNSA. With 2 bases clipped from V and 5 bases from J, the junction kept 7 bases outside the gene matches. This CDR3 is 15 amino acids long.

This clone was seen more than once but under ten times. The CDR3 is cut off 3 residues early in the read; its end comes from the germline J gene. The rearrangement uses TRBV7-9 and TRBJ2-1, with 13 bases that match TRBD2. This CDR3 is built from 15 residues. Germline V gives CDR1 SEHNR, CDR2 FQNEAQ (reference sequence). Trimming at V came to 5 bases and at J to 9 bases, leaving 7 bases not matched to a gene. The CDR3 protein is CASSQLAGGQGEQFF. The CDR3 bases that were read are TGTGCCAGCAGCCAACTAGCGGGGGGGCAGGGTGAG.

This clone has only a few counts. The read falls 3 residues short of the CDR3 end, and the missing part is taken from the germline J gene. The genes are TRBV18 and TRBJ2-5; a weak D match, TRBD1 (5 bases). The CDR3 is 15 residues long. CDR1 KGHSH and CDR2 LQKENI come from the germline V gene. V lost 3 bases, J lost 5 bases, and 16 bases lay in between. The CDR3: CASSPPNGAWETQYF. The CDR3 bases that were read are TGTGCCAGCTCACCTCCAAATGGGGCGTGGGAGACC. Full variable domain (rest looked up from reference TRBV18 and TRBJ2-5): NAGVMQNPRHLVRRRGQEARLRCSPMKGHSHVYWYRQLPEEGLKFMVYLQKENIIDESGMPKERFSAEFPKEGPSILRIQQVVRGDSAAYFCASSPPNGAWETQYFGPGTRLLVL.

This clone was observed a few times. A junction end diverges from the germline sequence, so it may reflect a read error. The read comes to an end 3 residues before the CDR3 does, leaving the germline J gene to fill in the end. This chain joins TRBV7-3 and TRBJ2-7, with 7 bases matching TRBD1. This CDR3 comprises 15 residues. The germline V gene has CDR1 SGHTA and CDR2 FQGTGA. The CDR3 bases that were read are TGTGCCAGCAGCCTAACCGGGACAGTGGGCGACGAG. Translating it yields CASSLTGTVGDE. The entire CDR3 protein is CASSLTGTVGDEQYF.

On this clone itself: The CDR3 end falls 3 residues outside the read, so it is completed with the germline J gene. V is TRBV7-2 and J is TRBJ2-3, with a weak D call TRBD2 (5 bases). Germline CDR1 and CDR2: SGHTA and FQGNSA. The CDR3 length is 15 residues. The V end lost 0 bases, the J end lost 7 bases, and 14 bases lay between the germline ends. The CDR3 spells CASSLALASTNTQYF. The sequenced CDR3 bases are TGTGCCAGCAGCTTAGCGTTGGCTAGCACTAATACG.

A note on this clone: Read sequence stops 3 residues before the CDR3 end, and the germline J gene provides the missing end. This chain links TRBV18 with TRBJ2-2, with 9 positions matching TRBD1. The CDR3 is 15 amino acids. Germline V gene lookup returns CDR1 KGHSH and CDR2 LQKENI. The V gene end was trimmed by 6 bases and the J gene end by 4 bases; junction bases not matched to a gene: 6. CDR3 protein: CASSRGQGTTGELFF. CDR3 bases read: TGTGCCAGCTCTCGCGGACAGGGGACCACCGGGGAG. The entire variable domain, with the rest obtained from reference TRBV18 and TRBJ2-2, is as follows: NAGVMQNPRHLVRRRGQEARLRCSPMKGHSHVYWYRQLPEEGLKFMVYLQKENIIDESGMPKERFSAEFPKEGPSILRIQQVVRGDSAAYFCASSRGQGTTGELFFGEGSRLTVL.

This clone occurred a few times. The read gets to within 3 residues of the CDR3 end, and the germline J gene fills in the rest. The chain recombines TRBV19 with TRBJ2-1; 12 bases line up with TRBD2. This CDR3 is 16 amino acids long. Germline V gene sequence: CDR1 LNHDA, CDR2 SQIVND (reference sequence). The V gene end was trimmed by 3 bases and the J gene end by 2 bases; junction bases not matched to a gene: 2. CDR3: CASSIRLAGAYNEQFF. CDR3 DNA, as far as it was read: TGTGCCAGTAGTATCCGACTAGCGGGAGCCTACAATGAG.

Remarks on this clone: The CDR3 is cut off 3 residues early in the read; its end comes from the germline J gene. The chain carries TRBV19 and TRBJ2-4; 9 bases agree with TRBD1. CDR3 length: 15 amino acids. Trimming at V came to 5 bases and at J to 0 bases, leaving 2 bases not matched to a gene. Germline V CDR1 and CDR2: LNHDA, SQIVND (reference sequence). Here the CDR3 reads CASSWTGAAKNIQYF. The sequenced CDR3 bases are TGTGCCAGTAGTTGGACAGGGGCAGCCAAAAACATT.

About this clone itself: With the read ending 3 residues before the CDR3 end, the germline J gene is used to fill in that end. The chain joins TRBV7-9 to TRBJ2-1, with 10 bases lining up with TRBD2. CDR1 and CDR2 from the germline V gene are SEHNR and FQNEAQ (reference sequence). V was pared by 7 bases and J by 9 bases, with 6 bases of the junction left unmatched. This CDR3 spans 13 amino acids. CDR3 DNA, as far as it was read: TGTGCCAGCATCTCGACTAGCGGGTCTGAG. It yields the protein CASISTSGSE. The full-length CDR3 reads as CASISTSGSEQFF.

This clone was observed a few times. The CDR3 here is CASSLVGTSGVETQYF. The sequenced CDR3 bases are TGTGCCAGCAGCTTAGTTGGGACTAGCGGGGTAGAGACC. The rearrangement links TRBV7-7 to TRBJ2-5; the match to TRBD2 covers 13 bases. The read ends 3 residues early relative to the CDR3; the germline J gene fills the gap. Per the germline V gene, CDR1 is SSHAT and CDR2 is FNYEAQ (reference sequence). This CDR3 spans 16 amino acids. The V gene end was trimmed by 1 base and the J gene end by 4 bases; junction bases not matched to a gene: 3.

CDR3 bases read: TGTGCCTGGAGCGCTGGGACAGCTCATTCCGAA. Translation gives CAWSAGTAHSE. The CDR3 in full is CAWSAGTAHSEAFF. V gene TRBV30 combines with J gene TRBJ1-1; 7 nucleotides match TRBD1. The read halts 3 residues ahead of the CDR3 end, with the missing end drawn from the germline J gene. This CDR3 spans 14 amino acids. CDR1 is GTSNPN and CDR2 is SVGIG in the germline V gene (reference sequence).

With respect to this clone: The read finishes 3 residues shy of the CDR3 end, and the germline J gene is used to complete it. The chain combines TRBV2 with TRBJ2-1; 7 nucleotides agree with TRBD2. The CDR3 loop spans 12 amino acids. Germline V lookup: CDR1 SNHLY, CDR2 FYNNEI. With V trimmed by 8 bases and J by 8 bases, 6 bases remained unmatched. CDR3 sequence reads: CASSGLGYEQFF. Partial CDR3 DNA: TGTGCCAGCTCAGGACTAGGCTATGAG.

Details on this clone: The read is 3 residues too short to cover the CDR3 end, so that end is filled in from the germline J gene. J is TRBJ2-3 and V is TRBV19; tentative D call: TRBD2 (6 bases). This CDR3 has 17 amino acids. CDR1 is LNHDA and CDR2 is SQIVND in the germline V gene (reference sequence). The V end lost 4 bases, the J end lost 0 bases, and 17 bases lay between the germline ends. The CDR3 DNA, read in part, is TGTGCCAGTAGTACTAGCGCCCTAGTTCCTAGCACAGATACG. It translates to CASSTSALVPSTDT. The entire CDR3 protein is CASSTSALVPSTDTQYF.

This clone was detected only a few times. The read is 3 residues too short to cover the CDR3 end, so that end is filled in from the germline J gene. The rearrangement uses TRBV23-1 and TRBJ2-7; 13 bases map to TRBD2. TRBV23-1 is placed among ORFs of uncertain function. The V segment lost 4 bases and the J segment 5 bases; nucleotides outside the gene matches: 5. There are 15 residues in the CDR3. The DNA read from the CDR3 is TGCGCCAGCAGTCGGACTAGCGGGAGATTCAACGAG. Protein sequence: CASSRTSGRFNE. The complete CDR3 reads CASSRTSGRFNEQYF.

This clone was observed a few times. The CDR3 region is CASSPRTGRTDTQYF. The sequenced CDR3 bases are TGTGCCAGCAGCCCCCGGACAGGGCGCACAGATACG. The J gene is TRBJ2-3, the V gene TRBV7-9; 8 bases align to TRBD1. The read terminates 3 residues before the CDR3 end, so the remaining end is supplied by the germline J gene. Per the germline V gene, CDR1 is SEHNR and CDR2 is FQNEAQ (reference sequence). After removal of 5 bases from V and 1 base from J, the junction contained 5 bases not matched to a gene. This CDR3 comprises 15 residues.